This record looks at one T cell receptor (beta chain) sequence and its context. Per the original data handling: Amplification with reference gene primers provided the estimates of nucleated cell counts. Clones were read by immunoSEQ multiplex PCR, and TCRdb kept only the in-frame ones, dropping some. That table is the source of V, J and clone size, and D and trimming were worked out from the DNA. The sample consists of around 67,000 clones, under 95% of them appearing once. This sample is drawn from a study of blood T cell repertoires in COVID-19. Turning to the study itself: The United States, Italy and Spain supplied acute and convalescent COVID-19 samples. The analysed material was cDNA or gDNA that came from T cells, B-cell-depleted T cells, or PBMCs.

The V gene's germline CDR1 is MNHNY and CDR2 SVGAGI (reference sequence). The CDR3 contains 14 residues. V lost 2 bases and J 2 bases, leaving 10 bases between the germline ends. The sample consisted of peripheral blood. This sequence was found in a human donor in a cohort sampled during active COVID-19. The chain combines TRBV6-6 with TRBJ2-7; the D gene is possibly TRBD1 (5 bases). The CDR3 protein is CASSYGGQPYEQYF. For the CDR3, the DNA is TGTGCCAGCAGTTACGGCGGACAACCCTACGAGCAGTACTTC.